This T cell receptor beta chain was sequenced during a study of T cell responses to AZD1222 COVID-19 vaccine. As for the study in general: Pooling covered second doses at about 4 or about 12 weeks.

V dropped 0 bases and J dropped 3; count of bases not matched to a gene: 1. Germline CDR1 is MNHEY and CDR2 is SVGAGI. The CDR3 spans 15 residues. The study's findings and limits: Receipt of two AZD1222 doses was followed by a rise in Spike-specific TCR breadth and depth.

As regards this clone: Its antigen is still unknown.

Produced via immunoSEQ multiplex PCR; TCRdb's table is partial and in-frame only. The sample consists of around 110,000 clones, about 92% of them appearing once. This sequence originates from an adult in good health. The sample in question was peripheral blood, obtained on day 0 of AZD1222 vaccination. V is TRBV6-5 and J is TRBJ1-3, with 8 bases matching TRBD1. CDR3 in amino acids: CASSYSTGDGNTIYF. CDR3 nucleotide sequence: TGTGCCAGCAGTTACTCGACAGGGGATGGAAACACCATATATTTT.